The present TCR beta chain was sequenced within a study of blood T cell repertoires in COVID-19. Study-level information: There were acute and convalescent COVID-19 samples, and they came from the United States, Italy and Spain. The cDNA or gDNA used as material had been derived from T cells, B-cell-depleted T cells, or PBMCs.

Original analysis: Nucleated cell number was recorded as an estimate derived from reference gene primer amplification. Profiling relied on immunoSEQ multiplex PCR, and the TCRdb table lists in-frame clones only, not all of them. V, J and clone size reflect that table, while D and trimming were determined from the DNA. Seen here are roughly 70,000 clones, around 80% observed once, and the top ten hold 4.8%. Per the germline V gene, CDR1 is SGHNT and CDR2 is YYREEE (reference sequence). This CDR3 region has 15 residues. Between the trimmed V and J ends, which lost 1 base and 7 bases, there was a span of 14 bases.

Material: peripheral blood. This TCR derives from a woman of 80 years or more with active or convalescent COVID-19. The chain employs TRBV5-4 and TRBJ1-4; the D gene is possibly TRBD1 (5 bases). CDR3 DNA sequence: TGTGCCAGCAGCTTGCAGGGCGGTCCCCTTGAAAAACTGTTTTTT. Translating it yields CASSLQGGPLEKLFF.